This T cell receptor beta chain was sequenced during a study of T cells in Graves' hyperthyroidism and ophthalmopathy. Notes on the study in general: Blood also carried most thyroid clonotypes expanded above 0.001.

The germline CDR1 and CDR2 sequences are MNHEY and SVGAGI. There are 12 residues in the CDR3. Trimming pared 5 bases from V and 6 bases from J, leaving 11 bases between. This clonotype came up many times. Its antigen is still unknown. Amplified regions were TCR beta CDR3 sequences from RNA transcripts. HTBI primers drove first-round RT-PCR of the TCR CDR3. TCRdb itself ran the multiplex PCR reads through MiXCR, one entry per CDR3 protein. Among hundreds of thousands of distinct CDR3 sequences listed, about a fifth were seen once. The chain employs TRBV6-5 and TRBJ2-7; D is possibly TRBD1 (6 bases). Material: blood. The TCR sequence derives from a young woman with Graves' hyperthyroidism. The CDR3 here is CASSRPGVEQYF. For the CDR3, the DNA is TGTGCCAGCAGTCGCCCAGGGGTCGAGCAGTACTTC.